Below are 14 T cell receptor beta chains sequenced from a single sample in a study of blood T cells in healthy people across ages (dated by TCRdb to the mid-2010s). Library preparation used 5' RACE. These reads were obtained on an Illumina HiSeq 2500. The second PCR ran for about 6 to 12 cycles and used a J-beta primer mix along with a sample-barcoded 5' primer. TCRdb redid the processing of the public reads, applying fastp at Q25 and MiXCR, and retained in-frame beta chains. CDR3 protein sequences are deduplicated, and each keeps its most common genes and DNA. The sample table records about 640,000 distinct CDR3 sequences; about 30% of these occur just once. The ten largest clonotypes hold 15% to 17% of the sample. The sequenced sample was blood. The receptors here all came from a woman older than 75 in good health.

Points on this clonotype: The junction and the germline gene differ at one end; a read error may be behind it. V usage is TRBV7-6 and J usage is TRBJ2-2, with D possibly being TRBD2 (5 bases). Germline CDR1 and CDR2: SGHVS and FNYEAQ. The CDR3 totals 16 residues. The CDR3 coding sequence is TGTGCCAGCAGCTTAGGGGGTCTTGGAGGAACCGGGGAGCCGTTTTTT. This encodes CASSLGGLGGTGEPFF. The entire variable domain, with the rest obtained from reference TRBV7-6 and TRBJ2-2, is as follows: GAGVSQSPRYKVTKRGQDVALRCDPISGHVSLYWYRQALGQGPEFLTYFNYEAQQDKSGLPNDRFSAERPEGSISTLTIQRTEQRDSAMYRCASSLGGLGGTGEPFFGEGSRLTVL.

This clonotype was detected a few times. A much bigger clone sits one base away, suggesting this may be a read error. This chain uses TRBV30 with TRBJ2-1; 8 nucleotides align to TRBD2. The DNA end is more similar to TRBJ2-7, so the J call may be wrong. Germline-derived CDR1 and CDR2 are GTSNPN and SVGIG (reference sequence). CDR3 length: 13 amino acids. DNA for the CDR3: TGTGCCTGGAGCGGGGGGGCCTACAATGAGCAGTACTTC. Its protein product is CAWSGGAYNEQYF.

There are many counts of this clonotype. The V call is TRBV5-5, the J call TRBJ1-4; D may be TRBD1 (5 bases). This CDR3 contains 13 residues. Trimming removed 1 base from V and 15 bases from J, with 16 bases in between. Germline CDR1 and CDR2: SGHKS and YYEKEE (reference sequence). CDR3 sequence (DNA): TGTGCCAGCAGCTTGTGGGGGGACGGATGGATGTTTTTT. This translates into CASSLWGDGWMFF.

The CDR3 DNA reads TGTGCCAGCAGCTTCAGGGTGGCTAGCTCCTACAATGAGCAGTTCTTC. This gives the protein CASSFRVASSYNEQFF. The gene calls are TRBV11-2 and TRBJ2-1, with a possible D match to TRBD1 (5 bases). The CDR3 spans 16 residues. Germline V lookup: CDR1 SGHAT, CDR2 FQNNGV. The V and J ends lost 3 bases and 0 bases respectively, with 12 bases between them.

This clonotype was counted ten times or more. This rearrangement joins TRBV7-3 to TRBJ2-3; 10 bases match TRBD1. This CDR3 comprises 14 residues. Germline assignment: CDR1 SGHTA and CDR2 FQGTGA. Trimming cost V 5 bases and J 4 bases; bases outside gene matches: 3. CDR3 region: CASSVGTGADTQYF. CDR3 in DNA: TGTGCCAGCAGCGTTGGGACAGGGGCAGATACGCAGTATTTT.

This clonotype has at least ten counts. J is TRBJ2-5 and V is TRBV7-2; no clear D gene. Between the trimmed V and J ends, which lost 5 bases and 7 bases, there was a span of 23 bases. This CDR3 is 16 amino acids long. The V gene's germline CDR1 is SGHTA and CDR2 FQGNSA. The CDR3 DNA sequence: TGTGCCAGCAGCCGCCCTCTCAGGTCTTATCTGGGGACCCAGTACTTC. Its protein product is CASSRPLRSYLGTQYF.

This clonotype appeared many times. The chain links TRBV30 to TRBJ2-7; possibly TRBD1 or TRBD2 for D (5 bases each). CDR1 and CDR2 (germline): GTSNPN, SVGIG (reference sequence). This CDR3 comprises 13 residues. The V end was cut by 2 bases, the J end by 3 bases, with 11 bases between. In nucleotides, the CDR3 is TGTGCCTGGAGTAAAGGGGACCTCTACGAGCAGTACTTC. It translates to CAWSKGDLYEQYF.

The J gene is TRBJ2-7, the V gene TRBV5-1; D is perhaps TRBD2 (5 bases). V gave up 2 bases and J gave up 3 bases, with 12 bases separating them. Looked up from germline, CDR1 is SGHRS and CDR2 is YFSETQ. The CDR3 is made up of 14 amino acids. This CDR3 is CASSLSFEGYEQYF. The CDR3 nucleotides read TGCGCCAGCAGCTTATCTTTTGAGGGCTACGAGCAGTACTTC. Together with reference TRBV5-1 and TRBJ2-7, the CDR3 gives the full variable domain: KAGVTQTPRYLIKTRGQQVTLSCSPISGHRSVSWYQQTPGQGLQFLFEYFSETQRNKGNFPGRFSGRQFSNSRSEMNVSTLELGDSALYLCASSLSFEGYEQYFGPGTRLTVT.

This clonotype has a count of ten or more. CDR3 bases: TGTGCCACCAGCAGAGATCTACAGGGAGCAGATACGCAGTATTTT. Translating gives CATSRDLQGADTQYF. The chain recombines TRBV15 with TRBJ2-3, with D maybe TRBD1 (6 bases). CDR3 length equals 15 residues. Germline CDR1 LNHNV, CDR2 YYDKDF (reference sequence). V was cut by 0 bases and J by 4 bases, with 11 bases left in between.

For this clonotype: The junction departs from germline at one end; a sequencing error may be responsible. The chain is built from TRBV12-3 or TRBV12-4 and TRBJ2-3; D is ambiguous. The CDR3 length is 13 residues. The CDR3, as DNA: TGTGCCAGCACATCGGCGAGAGCAGATGCGCAGTATTTT. Protein: CASTSARADAQYF.

This clonotype appeared once. This rearrangement joins TRBV10-3 to TRBJ2-7; D unresolved. Germline V CDR1 and CDR2: ENHRY, SYGVKD. V gave up 1 base and J gave up 5 bases, with 3 bases separating them. The CDR3 contains 11 residues. The CDR3 sequence: CAISEYNEQYF. The CDR3 DNA follows: TGTGCCATCAGTGAGTACAACGAGCAGTACTTC.

This clonotype came up many times. The rearrangement links TRBV24-1 to TRBJ2-3; D ambiguous. Trimming pared 3 bases from V and 0 bases from J, leaving 6 bases between. The CDR3 is made up of 14 amino acids. From germline, CDR1 is KGHDR and CDR2 SFDVKD. CDR3 bases: TGTGCCACCAGTGATCATTCTAGCACAGATACGCAGTATTTT. Its translation is CATSDHSSTDTQYF.

Many counts were recorded for this clonotype. The chain links TRBV9 to TRBJ2-1; 7 positions match TRBD2. The germline gives CDR1 SGDLS, CDR2 YYNGEE. The trim removed 0 bases at V and 4 bases at J, leaving 10 bases unmatched. CDR3 size: 17 residues. The CDR3 spells CASSVGLTGGRYNEQFF. DNA of the CDR3: TGTGCCAGCAGCGTAGGGCTTACGGGGGGACGATACAATGAGCAGTTCTTC.

Notes on this clonotype: It may be a read error: a sequence one base away is much more abundant. The chain couples TRBV11-3 to TRBJ2-7; unclear D gene. This CDR3 has 13 residues. Germline lookup yields CDR1 SGHNT and CDR2 YENEEA. CDR3 loop: CANSLERRTEQYF. CDR3 DNA: TGTGCCAACAGCTTAGAAAGAAGGACGGAGCAGTACTTC.